This TCR beta chain was captured in a study of T cells in Graves' hyperthyroidism and ophthalmopathy. Study as a whole: Peripheral blood was obtained at initial diagnosis, preceding any treatment.

General study results and limits: Before onset, ophthalmopathy was predicted by the model a median 6.5 months earlier.

CDR3 size: 14 residues. Trimming removed 5 bases from V and 5 bases from J, with 15 bases in between. The germline gives CDR1 SEHNR, CDR2 FQNEAQ (reference sequence). The TCR beta CDR3 regions underwent amplification using RNA transcripts as the source. When the TCR CDR3 underwent first-round RT-PCR, the HTBI primer set was used. TCRdb re-derived calls from the multiplex PCR reads in MiXCR, one entry per CDR3 protein. This sample has over 250,000 distinct CDR3 sequences, with around 15% found just once. Points on this clonotype: Its specificity is not known.

Criteria for exclusion of patients were uncontrolled infection, other autoimmune disease, pregnancy or lactation. The specimen sequenced was blood. The rearrangement joins TRBV7-9 to TRBJ1-1; tentatively, D is TRBD1 (5 bases). The receptor was isolated from a woman in her fifties or sixties with Graves' ophthalmopathy. The CDR3 sequence: CASSAGRGRTEAFF. In DNA, the CDR3 is TGTGCCAGCAGCGCAGGAAGGGGTCGGACTGAAGCTTTCTTT. Full variable domain (outside the CDR3, taken from reference TRBV7-9 and TRBJ1-1): DTGVSQNPRHKITKRGQNVTFRCDPISEHNRLYWYRQTLGQGPEFLTYFQNEAQLEKSRLLSDRFSAERPKGSFSTLEIQRTEQGDSAMYLCASSAGRGRTEAFFGQGTRLTVV.